The text below deals with one TCR beta chain. V lost 4 bases and J 3 bases, leaving 13 bases between the germline ends. The CDR3 extends over 14 amino acids. Germline V CDR1 and CDR2: SNHLY, FYNNEI. The source of the sample is a study of cytomegalovirus exposure and HLA in healthy donors. 60 Vbeta and 13 Jbeta primers were used in PCR. The table came from immunoSEQ multiplex PCR; TCRdb's copy has only in-frame clones and leaves some out. This table holds 150,000 to 200,000 clones, roughly 72% found once. V and J are TRBV2 and TRBJ2-7, with a possible D match to TRBD1 (5 bases). The sample was PBMCs. The receptor was isolated from a woman aged 35 to 49 in good health and CMV-seronegative. For the CDR3, the DNA is TGTGCCAGCAGTGGTCAGGGTTCCGTCTACGAGCAGTACTTC. Translation gives CASSGQGSVYEQYF.